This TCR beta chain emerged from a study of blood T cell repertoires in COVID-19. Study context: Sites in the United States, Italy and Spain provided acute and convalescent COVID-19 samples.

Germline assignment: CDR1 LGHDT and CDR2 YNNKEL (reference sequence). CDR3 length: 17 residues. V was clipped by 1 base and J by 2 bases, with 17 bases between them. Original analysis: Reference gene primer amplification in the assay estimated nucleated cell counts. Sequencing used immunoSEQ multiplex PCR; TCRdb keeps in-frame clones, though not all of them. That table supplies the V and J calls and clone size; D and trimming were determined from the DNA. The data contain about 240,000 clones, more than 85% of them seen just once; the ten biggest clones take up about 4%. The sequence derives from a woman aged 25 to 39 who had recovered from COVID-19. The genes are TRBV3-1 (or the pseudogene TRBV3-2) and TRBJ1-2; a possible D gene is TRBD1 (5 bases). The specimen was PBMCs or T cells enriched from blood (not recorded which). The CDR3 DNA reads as TGTGCCAGCAGCCAAGGTGGGACGGGGGGGTCGAACTATGGCTACACCTTC. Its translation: CASSQGGTGGSNYGYTF.